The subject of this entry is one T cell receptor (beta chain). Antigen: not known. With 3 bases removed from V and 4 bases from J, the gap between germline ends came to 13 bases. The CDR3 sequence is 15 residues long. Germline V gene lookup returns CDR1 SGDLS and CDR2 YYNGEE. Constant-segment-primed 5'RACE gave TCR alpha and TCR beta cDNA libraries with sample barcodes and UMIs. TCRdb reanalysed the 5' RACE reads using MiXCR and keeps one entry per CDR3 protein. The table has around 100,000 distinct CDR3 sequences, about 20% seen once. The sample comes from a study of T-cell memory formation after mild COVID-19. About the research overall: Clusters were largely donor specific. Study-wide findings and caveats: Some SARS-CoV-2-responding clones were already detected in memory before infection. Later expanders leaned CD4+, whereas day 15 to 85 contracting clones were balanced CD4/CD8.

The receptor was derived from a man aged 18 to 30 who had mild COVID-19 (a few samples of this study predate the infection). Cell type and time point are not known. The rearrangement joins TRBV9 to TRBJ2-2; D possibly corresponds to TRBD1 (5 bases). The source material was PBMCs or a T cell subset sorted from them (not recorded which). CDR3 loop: CASSADTWGTGELFF. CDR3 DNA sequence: TGTGCCAGCAGCGCGGACACATGGGGCACCGGGGAGCTGTTTTTT.